The T cell receptor beta chain described here comes from a study of beta chain features in type 1 diabetes. In this sample, this clone turned up a few times. Its specificity is unknown. The same CDR3 can be traced to other DNA sequences in this sample. Per germline, CDR1 SQVTM and CDR2 ANQGSEA. The length of the CDR3 is 11 residues. The V and J ends lost 4 bases and 4 bases respectively, with 7 bases between them. CD4+ naive, central memory, regulatory and stem cell-like memory subsets were isolated by sorting on CD45RO/CCR7/CD25/CD127/CD95/CD27. Reverse transcribing all isolated RNA meant expressed TCRB transcripts were sequenced. Produced via immunoSEQ multiplex PCR; TCRdb's table is partial and in-frame only. This repertoire shows 250,000 or so clones, around 21% found once; its top ten account for about 0.027%. Findings and limits, study-wide: More deletions and fewer insertions at VDJ junctions were found in patients with type 1 diabetes. Moderate yet significant TCRB CDR3 shortening was seen in Type 1 diabetes patients in all four CD4+ subsets.

V and J are TRBV29-1 and TRBJ1-1; D gene unclear. This TCR derives from a middle-aged woman with type 1 diabetes. The sample was naive CD4+ T cells from blood. CDR3 sequence reads: CSVARGTEAFF. The CDR3, as DNA: TGCAGCGTTGCCCGAGGCACTGAAGCTTTCTTT.